This TCR beta chain appears in the sequencing data of a study of T cells in Graves' hyperthyroidism and ophthalmopathy. This clonotype has a count of ten or more. Using RNA transcripts as the source, TCR beta CDR3 regions were amplified. An initial round of RT-PCR targeting the TCR CDR3 relied on the HTBI primer set. TCRdb re-derived calls from the multiplex PCR reads in MiXCR, one entry per CDR3 protein. The profile covers more than 350,000 distinct CDR3 sequences, with about 17% appearing a single time and 34% taken by the ten largest. V shed 6 bases, J shed 8 bases, and the junction held 5 bases outside the gene matches. From germline, CDR1 is WNHNN and CDR2 SYGVQD (reference sequence). The CDR3 extends over 13 amino acids.

The sequenced sample consisted of blood. The origin of this receptor is a woman aged 25 to 39 with Graves' hyperthyroidism that later progressed to Graves' ophthalmopathy. The chain has TRBV10-1 and TRBJ1-4; TRBD1 matches at 8 bases. This CDR3 is CASSRGLWEKLFF. In nucleotides, the CDR3 is TGCGCCAGCAGCAGGGGGCTTTGGGAAAAACTGTTTTTT.